The text below deals with one TCR beta chain. The antigen is not known. The sample originates from a study of beta chain features in type 1 diabetes. Whole-study findings and limits: Shortening that was moderate but significant affected the TCRB CDR3s of Type 1 diabetes patients in all four CD4+ subsets. In comparison with healthy donors, patients had naive, central memory and Treg TCRB repertoires that appeared more similar. Reduced insertions and increased deletions marked VDJ junctions in type 1 diabetes patients.

Germline V gene sequence: CDR1 MNHEY, CDR2 SVGAGI. The ends were cut back, 6 bases at V and 0 bases at J, with 11 bases in the middle. CDR3 length: 15 residues. The investigators reverse transcribed all of the isolated RNA, so they sequenced expressed TCRB transcripts. Measured with immunoSEQ multiplex PCR; TCRdb has only the in-frame clones, and not every one. The repertoire consists of tens of thousands of clones, with approximately 70% occurring once and the leading ten covering less than 2.5%. CD45RO/CCR7/CD25/CD127/CD95/CD27 staining was used to isolate CD4+ naive, central memory, regulatory and stem cell-like memory cells by sorting.

This TCR was recovered from a woman younger than 35 with type 1 diabetes. V and J are TRBV6-5 and TRBJ1-4; D is uncertain. Sequenced: Tregs from blood. Here the CDR3 DNA reads TGTGCCAGCAGGTCCTTGGGAGCAACTAATGAAAAACTGTTTTTT. Its protein is CASRSLGATNEKLFF.